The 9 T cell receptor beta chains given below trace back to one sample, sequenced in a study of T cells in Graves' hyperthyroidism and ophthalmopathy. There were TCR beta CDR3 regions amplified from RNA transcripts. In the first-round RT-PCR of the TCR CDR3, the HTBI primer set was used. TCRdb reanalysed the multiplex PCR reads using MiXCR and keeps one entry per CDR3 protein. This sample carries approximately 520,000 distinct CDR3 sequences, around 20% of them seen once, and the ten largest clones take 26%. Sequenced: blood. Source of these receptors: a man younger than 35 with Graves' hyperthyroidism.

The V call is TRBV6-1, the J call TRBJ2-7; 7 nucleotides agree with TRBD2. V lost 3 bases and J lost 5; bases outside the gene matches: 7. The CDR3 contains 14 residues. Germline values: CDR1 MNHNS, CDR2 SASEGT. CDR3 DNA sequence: TGTGCCAGCAGTGAGGCGGGGGACTTCGACGAGCAGTACTTC. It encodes CASSEAGDFDEQYF.

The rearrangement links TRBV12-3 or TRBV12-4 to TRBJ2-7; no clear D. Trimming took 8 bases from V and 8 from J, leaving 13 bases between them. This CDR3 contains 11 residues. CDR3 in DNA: TGTGCCAGCCGATCCGATGGGCAGCAGTACTTC. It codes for CASRSDGQQYF.

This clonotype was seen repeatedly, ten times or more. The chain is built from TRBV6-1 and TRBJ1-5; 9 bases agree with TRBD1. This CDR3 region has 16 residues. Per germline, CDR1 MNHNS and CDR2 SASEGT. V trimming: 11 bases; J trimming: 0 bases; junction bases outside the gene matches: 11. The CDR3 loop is CACYGQGNDSNQPQHF. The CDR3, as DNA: TGTGCCTGCTACGGACAGGGGAACGATAGCAATCAGCCCCAGCATTTT.

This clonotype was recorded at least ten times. The CDR3 spells CASSVGLRLTF. DNA of the CDR3: TGTGCCAGCAGCGTTGGCCTCCGCCTCACCTTC. This chain links TRBV5-8 with TRBJ1-2, with D unresolved. The germline V and J ends were trimmed by 4 bases and 13 bases, with 14 bases remaining between them. The CDR3 loop spans 11 amino acids. The germline V gene encodes CDR1 SGHTS and CDR2 YDEGEE.

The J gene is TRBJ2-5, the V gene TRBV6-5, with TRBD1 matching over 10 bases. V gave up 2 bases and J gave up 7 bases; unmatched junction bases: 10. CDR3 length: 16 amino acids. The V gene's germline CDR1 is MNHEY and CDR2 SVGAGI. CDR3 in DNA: TGTGCCAGCAGTTACATAGAGACAGGGGGCGCGGGGACCCAGTACTTC. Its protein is CASSYIETGGAGTQYF.

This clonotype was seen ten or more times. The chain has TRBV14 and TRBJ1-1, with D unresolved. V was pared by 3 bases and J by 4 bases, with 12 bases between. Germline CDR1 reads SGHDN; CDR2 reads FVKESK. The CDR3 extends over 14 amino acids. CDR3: CASSHWVGGTEAFF. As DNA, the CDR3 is TGTGCCAGCAGCCACTGGGTAGGCGGCACTGAAGCTTTCTTT. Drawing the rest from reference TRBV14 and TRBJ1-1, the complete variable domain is EAGVTQFPSHSVIEKGQTVTLRCDPISGHDNLYWYRRVMGKEIKFLLHFVKESKQDESGMPNNRFLAERTGGTYSTLKVQPAELEDSGVYFCASSHWVGGTEAFFGQGTRLTVV.

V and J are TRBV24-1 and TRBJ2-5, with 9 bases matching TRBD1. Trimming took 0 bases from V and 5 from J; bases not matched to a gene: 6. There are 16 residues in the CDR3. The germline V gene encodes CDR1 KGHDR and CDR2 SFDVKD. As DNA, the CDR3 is TGTGCCACCAGTGATTTGGGGACAGGGTTTGAGGAGACCCAGTACTTC. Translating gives CATSDLGTGFEETQYF.

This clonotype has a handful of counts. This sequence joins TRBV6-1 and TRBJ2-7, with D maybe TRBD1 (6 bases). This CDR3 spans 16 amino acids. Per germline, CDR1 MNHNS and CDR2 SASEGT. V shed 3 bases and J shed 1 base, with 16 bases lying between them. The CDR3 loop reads CASSDLQGPPSYEQYF. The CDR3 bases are TGTGCCAGCAGTGATTTACAGGGTCCCCCATCCTACGAGCAGTACTTC.

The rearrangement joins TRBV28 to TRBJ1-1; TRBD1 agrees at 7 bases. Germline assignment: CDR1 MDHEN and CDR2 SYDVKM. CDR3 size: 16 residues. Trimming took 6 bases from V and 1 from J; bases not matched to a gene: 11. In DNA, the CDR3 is TGTGCCAGCAGCCTCGGGACAGAAAACCCGAACACTGAAGCTTTCTTT. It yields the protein CASSLGTENPNTEAFF.